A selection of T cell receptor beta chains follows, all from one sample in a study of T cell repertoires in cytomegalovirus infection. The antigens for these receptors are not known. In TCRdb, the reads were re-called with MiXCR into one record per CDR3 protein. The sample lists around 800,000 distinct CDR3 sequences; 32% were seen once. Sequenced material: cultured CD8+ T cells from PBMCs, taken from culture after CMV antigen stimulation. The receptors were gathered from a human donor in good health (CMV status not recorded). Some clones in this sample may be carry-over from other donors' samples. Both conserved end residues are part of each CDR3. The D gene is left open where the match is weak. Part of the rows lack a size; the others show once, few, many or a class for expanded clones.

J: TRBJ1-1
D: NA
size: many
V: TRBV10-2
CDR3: CASTPRNRNTEAFF
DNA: TGCGCCAGCACGCCCCGCAATCGTAACACTGAAGCTTTCTTT

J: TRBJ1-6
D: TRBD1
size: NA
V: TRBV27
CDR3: CASSLGTGISPLHF
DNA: TGTGCCAGCAGTTTAGGGACAGGGATTTCACCCCTCCACTTT

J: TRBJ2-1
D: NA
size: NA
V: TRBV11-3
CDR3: CASSPGWVSSYNEQFF
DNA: TGTGCCAGCAGCCCCGGGTGGGTTAGTTCCTACAATGAGCAGTTCTTC

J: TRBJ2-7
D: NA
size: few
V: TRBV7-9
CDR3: CASSLSERPSYEQYF
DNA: TGTGCCAGCAGCTTATCAGAAAGACCCTCCTACGAGCAGTACTTC

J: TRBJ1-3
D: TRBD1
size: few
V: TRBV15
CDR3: CATSARQGSGNTIYF
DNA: TGTGCCACCAGCGCCAGACAGGGGTCCGGAAACACCATATATTTT

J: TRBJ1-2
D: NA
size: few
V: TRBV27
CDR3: CASGGGNYGYTF
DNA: TGTGCCAGCGGGGGGGGGAACTATGGCTACACCTTC

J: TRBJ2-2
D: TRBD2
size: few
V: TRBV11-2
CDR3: CASSHYLAGLNTGELFF
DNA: TGTGCCAGCAGCCACTACCTAGCGGGCTTGAACACCGGGGAGCTGTTTTTT

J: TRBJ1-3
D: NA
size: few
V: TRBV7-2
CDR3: CASSSSLGYGSGNTIYF
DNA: TGTGCCAGCAGCTCTTCCTTGGGGTATGGCTCTGGAAACACCATATATTTT

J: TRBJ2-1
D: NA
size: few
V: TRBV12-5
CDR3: CASALEGPYNEQFF
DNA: TGTGCTAGTGCCCTCGAGGGGCCCTACAATGAGCAGTTCTTC

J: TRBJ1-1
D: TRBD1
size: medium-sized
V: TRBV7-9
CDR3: CASSLDPIVQGALNTEAFF
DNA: TGTGCCAGCAGCTTAGATCCGATAGTACAGGGGGCTTTGAACACTGAAGCTTTCTTT

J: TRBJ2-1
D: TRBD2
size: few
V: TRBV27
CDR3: CASSSSSGAYNEQFF
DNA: TGTGCCAGCAGTTCCTCAAGCGGGGCCTACAATGAGCAGTTCTTC

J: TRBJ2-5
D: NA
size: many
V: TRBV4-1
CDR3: CASSQDQGRGTQYF
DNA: TGCGCCAGCAGCCAAGATCAGGGGAGGGGGACCCAGTACTTC

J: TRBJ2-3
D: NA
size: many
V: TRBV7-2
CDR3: CASSFPETFPGSQGTDTQYF
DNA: TGTGCCAGCAGCTTCCCCGAGACATTCCCCGGGAGCCAGGGCACAGATACGCAGTATTTT

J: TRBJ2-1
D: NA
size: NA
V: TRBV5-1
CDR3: CASSLAFGGIYNEQFF
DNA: TGCGCCAGCAGCTTGGCCTTCGGGGGAATCTACAATGAGCAGTTCTTC

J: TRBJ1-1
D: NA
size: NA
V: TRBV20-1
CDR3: CSARWGSEAFF
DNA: TGCAGTGCTAGATGGGGGAGTGAAGCTTTCTTT

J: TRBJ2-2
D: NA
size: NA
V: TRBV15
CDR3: CATSREENTGELFF
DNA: TGTGCCACCAGCAGAGAAGAAAACACCGGGGAGCTGTTTTTT

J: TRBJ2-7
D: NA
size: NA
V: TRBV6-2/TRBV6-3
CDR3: CASSYSFTGTFLYEQYF
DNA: TGTGCCAGCAGTTACTCTTTTACAGGCACATTTCTCTACGAGCAGTACTTC

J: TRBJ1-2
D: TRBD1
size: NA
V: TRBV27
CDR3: CASSPSPLQGGSGYTF
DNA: TGTGCCAGCAGTCCCAGTCCCCTACAGGGGGGAAGTGGCTACACCTTC

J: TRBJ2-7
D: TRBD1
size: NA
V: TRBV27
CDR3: CASTPGTGKSYEQYF
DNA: TGTGCCAGCACCCCCGGGACAGGGAAGTCCTACGAGCAGTACTTC

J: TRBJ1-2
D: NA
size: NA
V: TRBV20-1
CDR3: CSAPEHRYGYTF
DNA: TGCAGTGCACCGGAACATCGGTATGGCTACACCTTC

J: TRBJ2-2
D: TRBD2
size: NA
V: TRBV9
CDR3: CASSPPSGRNTGELFF
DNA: TGTGCCAGCAGCCCCCCGAGCGGGAGGAACACCGGGGAGCTGTTTTTT

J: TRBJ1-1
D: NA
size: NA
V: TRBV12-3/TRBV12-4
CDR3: CASSARGFNTKAFF
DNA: TGTGCCAGCAGTGCCCGGGGTTTTAACACTAAAGCTTTCTTT

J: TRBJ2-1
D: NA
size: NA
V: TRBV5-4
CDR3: CASSLVGSVADEQFF
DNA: TGTGCCAGCAGCTTAGTGGGGAGCGTAGCCGATGAGCAGTTCTTC

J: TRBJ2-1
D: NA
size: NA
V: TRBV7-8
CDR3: CASSQALNEQFF
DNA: TGTGCCAGCAGCCAGGCGCTCAATGAGCAGTTCTTC

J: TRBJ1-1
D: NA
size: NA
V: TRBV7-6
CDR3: CASSGLIPTEAFF
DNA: TGTGCCAGCAGCGGCCTGATCCCTACTGAAGCTTTCTTT

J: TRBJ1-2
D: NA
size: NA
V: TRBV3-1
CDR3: CASSQVGDRRGGVSDYNYGYTF
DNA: TGTGCCAGCAGCCAAGTTGGCGACAGGCGAGGAGGCGTCTCCGATTACAACTATGGCTACACCTTC

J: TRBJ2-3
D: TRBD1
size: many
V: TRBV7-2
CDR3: CASSRGQGRHTQYF
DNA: TGTGCCAGCAGCCGGGGACAGGGGCGCCATACGCAGTATTTT

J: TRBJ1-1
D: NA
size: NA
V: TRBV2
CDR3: CASTRVSTEAFF
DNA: TGTGCCAGCACCAGGGTGAGCACTGAAGCTTTCTTT

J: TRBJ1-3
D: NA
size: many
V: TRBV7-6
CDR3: CASSLTRHSGNTIYF
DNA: TGTGCCAGCAGCTTAACGAGACACTCTGGAAACACCATATATTTT

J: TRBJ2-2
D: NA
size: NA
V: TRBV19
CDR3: CASSITPGNTGELFF
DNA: TGTGCCAGTAGTATAACCCCCGGGAACACCGGGGAGCTGTTTTTT

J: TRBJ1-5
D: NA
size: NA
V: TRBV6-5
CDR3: CASKDTLRSNQPQHF
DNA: TGTGCCAGCAAGGATACACTAAGGAGCAATCAGCCCCAGCATTTT

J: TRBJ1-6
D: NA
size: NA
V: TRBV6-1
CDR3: CASIDGQSYNSPLHF
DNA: TGTGCCAGCATTGACGGACAGTCCTATAATTCACCCCTCCACTTT

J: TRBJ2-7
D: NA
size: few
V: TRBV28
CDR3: CASSLPKRVPYEQYF
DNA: TGTGCCAGCAGTTTACCCAAAAGGGTTCCATACGAGCAGTACTTC

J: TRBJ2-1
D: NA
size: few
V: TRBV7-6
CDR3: CASSSSSGGFNEQFF
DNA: TGTGCCAGCAGCTCCTCGTCTGGAGGGTTCAATGAGCAGTTCTTC

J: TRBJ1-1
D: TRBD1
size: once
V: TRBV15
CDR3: CATSAQGGYTEAFF
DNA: TGTGCCACCAGCGCACAGGGGGGTTACACTGAAGCTTTCTTT

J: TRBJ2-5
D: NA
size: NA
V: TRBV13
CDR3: CASSRRASQETQYF
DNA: TGTGCCAGCAGCCGACGGGCTTCCCAAGAGACCCAGTACTTC

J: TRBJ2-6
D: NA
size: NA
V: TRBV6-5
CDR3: CASSPSTANVLTF
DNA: TGTGCCAGCAGTCCATCCACCGCCAACGTCCTGACTTTC